These 27 T cell receptor beta chains share one sample of origin, sequenced in a study of PD-1 blockade in classical Hodgkin lymphoma. Relapse after autologous stem cell transplantation occurred in every patient, and brentuximab vedotin exposure varied. The study purified CD4+ T cells from thawed PBMCs using magnetic negative selection. Sequencing used immunoSEQ multiplex PCR; TCRdb keeps in-frame clones, though not all of them. Of 30,000 to 35,000 clones detected, approximately 92% appear once; the ten largest clones hold approximately 0.23%. The sample was CD4+ T cells from blood, taken at baseline. These receptors were collected from a human donor with classical Hodgkin lymphoma.

This chain joins TRBV5-6 and TRBJ2-1; the match to TRBD2 covers 11 bases. CDR3 length equals 16 residues. From germline, CDR1 is SGHDT and CDR2 YYEEEE. Trimming removed 6 bases from V and 3 bases from J; junction bases left unmatched: 8. The DNA for the CDR3 is TGTGCCAGCACCACTAGCGGGAGAGTCTTCTACAATGAGCAGTTCTTC. Encoded protein: CASTTSGRVFYNEQFF.

This clone was seen a handful of times. The chain carries TRBV19 and TRBJ1-1; D gene unclear. This CDR3 is 12 amino acids long. In germline, CDR1 is LNHDA, CDR2 SQIVND (reference sequence). V was clipped by 5 bases and J by 5 bases, with 9 bases between them. This CDR3 is CASSGYLTEAFF. The DNA of the CDR3 is TGTGCCAGTAGTGGGTACTTGACTGAAGCTTTCTTT.

This clone was picked up one time. J is TRBJ2-5 and V is TRBV30; D remains unclear. Trimming left V 5 bases short and J 2 bases short, with 15 bases between. Germline values: CDR1 GTSNPN, CDR2 SVGIG (reference sequence). The CDR3 sequence is 14 residues long. The CDR3 DNA reads TGTGCCTGGTCCCTACCAGTCTTGCAAGAGACCCAGTACTTC. This sequence encodes CAWSLPVLQETQYF. Using reference TRBV30 and TRBJ2-5 for the parts outside the CDR3, the full variable domain is SQTIHQWPATLVQPVGSPLSLECTVEGTSNPNLYWYRQAAGRGLQLLFYSVGIGQISSEVPQNLSASRPQDRQFILSSKKLLLSDSGFYLCAWSLPVLQETQYFGPGTRLLVL.

The gene calls are TRBV6-6 and TRBJ1-3; a weak D match, TRBD1 (5 bases). V was cut by 6 bases and J by 0 bases, with 9 bases left in between. The germline gives CDR1 MNHNY, CDR2 SVGAGI (reference sequence). This CDR3 spans 14 amino acids. The DNA of the CDR3 is TGTGCCAGCAGATCAGGGAACTCTGGAAACACCATATATTTT. Amino acid sequence: CASRSGNSGNTIYF.

The chain employs TRBV11-2 and TRBJ2-7; D possibly uses TRBD1 or TRBD2 (5 bases each). From germline, CDR1 is SGHAT and CDR2 FQNNGV. This CDR3 region has 15 residues. Trimming left V 1 base short and J 2 bases short, with 12 bases between. In DNA, the CDR3 is TGTGCCAGCAGCTTAGTCTCCCAGGGAGCCTACGAGCAGTACTTC. It yields the protein CASSLVSQGAYEQYF.

CDR3 residues: CASSQYSVTGELFF. In DNA form, the CDR3 reads TGTGCCAGCTCTCAATACAGTGTCACCGGGGAGCTGTTTTTT. This sequence joins TRBV11-3 and TRBJ2-2; no clear D gene. V lost 8 bases to trimming and J lost 4 bases, with 14 bases between them. The CDR3 has 14 residues. Looked up from germline, CDR1 is SGHNT and CDR2 is YENEEA.

This clone was observed a single time. The genes are TRBV12-5 and TRBJ1-4; D possibly corresponds to TRBD1 (5 bases). CDR1 is LGHNT, CDR2 FRNRAP, per germline. There are 23 residues in the CDR3. V shed 0 bases and J shed 8 bases, with 37 bases lying between them. The CDR3 nucleotides read TGTGCTAGTGGTTTGGTAAAGTCCGGGAATCAGGGCGAAGCTTTTACACTGGGCGAAAAACTGTTTTTT. This sequence encodes CASGLVKSGNQGEAFTLGEKLFF.

The V gene is TRBV5-1, the J gene TRBJ1-2; 10 nucleotides match TRBD1. CDR3 length equals 16 residues. Germline V gene sequence: CDR1 SGHRS, CDR2 YFSETQ. Trimming at V came to 1 base and at J to 2 bases, leaving 5 bases not matched to a gene. This chain's CDR3 is CASSLNRQGANYGYTF. In nucleotides, the CDR3 is TGCGCCAGCAGCTTGAATCGACAGGGGGCGAACTATGGCTACACCTTC.

The V and J genes are TRBV10-3 and TRBJ2-2, with 12 bases aligning to TRBD2. Looked up from germline, CDR1 is ENHRY and CDR2 is SYGVKD. Trimming took 8 bases from V and 4 from J; bases not matched to a gene: 8. The CDR3 consists of 16 residues. CDR3 protein: CAIHQSGLAGTGELFF. The CDR3 bases are TGTGCCATCCATCAGTCGGGACTAGCGGGCACCGGGGAGCTGTTTTTT.

The V call is TRBV11-1, the J call TRBJ2-7, with 7 bases matching TRBD1. This CDR3 has 15 residues. Germline assignment: CDR1 SGHAT and CDR2 FQDESV (reference sequence). With V trimmed by 3 bases and J by 2 bases, 7 bases remained unmatched. The CDR3 region is CASSFAGTVTYEQYF. For the CDR3, the DNA is TGTGCCAGCAGCTTCGCAGGGACAGTCACCTACGAGCAGTACTTC. Full variable domain (missing parts from reference TRBV11-1 and TRBJ2-7): EAEVAQSPRYKITEKSQAVAFWCDPISGHATLYWYRQILGQGPELLVQFQDESVVDDSQLPKDRFSAERLKGVDSTLKIQPAELGDSAMYLCASSFAGTVTYEQYFGPGTRLTVT.

This CDR3 is CSVDPGGANTGELFF. CDR3 in DNA: TGCAGCGTTGATCCCGGCGGGGCGAACACCGGGGAGCTGTTTTTT. V and J are TRBV29-1 and TRBJ2-2; D is possibly TRBD2 (6 bases). V was clipped by 3 bases and J by 0 bases, with 11 bases between them. CDR1 is SQVTM, CDR2 ANQGSEA, per germline. The CDR3 length is 15 residues.

V is TRBV9 and J is TRBJ1-2; D gene unclear. CDR1 and CDR2 (germline): SGDLS, YYNGEE. The CDR3 spans 12 residues. The germline V and J ends were trimmed by 0 bases and 8 bases, with 8 bases remaining between them. The CDR3 is CASSVGPGGYTF. CDR3 nucleotides: TGTGCCAGCAGCGTAGGTCCGGGGGGCTACACCTTC.

This sequence joins TRBV25-1 and TRBJ1-5; 9 nucleotides agree with TRBD1. After removal of 6 bases from V and 5 bases from J, the junction contained 14 bases not matched to a gene. This CDR3 spans 17 amino acids. Germline CDR1 reads MGHDK; CDR2 reads SYGVNS. Here the CDR3 DNA reads TGTGCCAGCAGAACAGGGGGCGCAAAGGAGAAGGATCAGCCCCAGCATTTT. Translating it yields CASRTGGAKEKDQPQHF.

This clone was counted once. The chain couples TRBV27 to TRBJ1-2, with TRBD1 matching 7 bases. With 3 bases clipped from V and 2 bases from J, the junction kept 3 bases outside the gene matches. The CDR3 runs 14 residues. CDR1 MNHEY and CDR2 SMNVEV come from the germline V gene (reference sequence). CDR3 in amino acids: CASSFLTGNYGYTF. In nucleotides, the CDR3 is TGTGCCAGCAGTTTCCTGACAGGGAACTATGGCTACACCTTC.

The chain is built from TRBV7-7 and TRBJ2-2; 10 bases match TRBD2. Germline V CDR1 and CDR2: SSHAT, FNYEAQ (reference sequence). The CDR3 length is 14 residues. V trimming: 5 bases; J trimming: 5 bases; junction bases outside the gene matches: 2. CDR3 sequence (DNA): TGTGCCAGCAGCCTACTAGCGGGGACCGGGGAGCTGTTTTTT. Amino acid sequence: CASSLLAGTGELFF.

A single count supports this clone. The gene calls are TRBV2 and TRBJ1-2; unclear D gene. V was cut by 5 bases and J by 2 bases, with 9 bases left in between. CDR3 size: 13 residues. Germline V CDR1 and CDR2: SNHLY, FYNNEI. The CDR3 nucleotides are TGTGCCAGCAGTATCTACATCAACTATGGCTACACCTTC. This codes for CASSIYINYGYTF.

Only one count was recorded for this clone. Distinct nucleotide sequences in the sample also encode this CDR3. This chain links TRBV9 with TRBJ2-6; unclear D gene. Per the germline V gene, CDR1 is SGDLS and CDR2 is YYNGEE. The CDR3 runs 15 residues. The V and J ends lost 0 bases and 4 bases respectively, with 8 bases between them. The CDR3 region is CASSVAGSGANVLTF. CDR3 coding DNA: TGTGCCAGCAGCGTAGCGGGCTCCGGGGCCAACGTCCTGACTTTC.

The CDR3 region has the DNA TGTGCCAGCAGTTACACCGCGACCCACGTAGGAAACATTCAGTACTTC. This encodes CASSYTATHVGNIQYF. The rearrangement joins TRBV6-5 to TRBJ2-4, with D unresolved. Germline V lookup: CDR1 MNHEY, CDR2 SVGAGI. Trimming left V 2 bases short and J 6 bases short, with 17 bases between. The CDR3 has 16 amino acids.

The CDR3 sequence is CASSSGTPSTDTQYF. In DNA form, the CDR3 reads TGCGCCAGCAGCTCCGGCACACCGAGCACAGATACGCAGTATTTT. The rearrangement joins TRBV5-1 to TRBJ2-3, with D hard to call. The CDR3 extends over 15 amino acids. V lost 3 bases, J lost 0 bases, and 11 bases lay in between. Germline V lookup: CDR1 SGHRS, CDR2 YFSETQ.

The CDR3 sequence: CASSRLAGGTGELFF. The CDR3 DNA sequence: TGTGCCAGCAGCCGACTAGCGGGCGGCACCGGGGAGCTGTTTTTT. The J gene is TRBJ2-2, the V gene TRBV11-3, with TRBD2 matching over 10 bases. This CDR3 is built from 15 residues. The ends lost 5 bases at V and 4 bases at J; junction bases unmatched: 4. Germline CDR1 and CDR2: SGHNT and YENEEA.

The chain recombines TRBV15 with TRBJ2-3; TRBD2 is a possible D gene (6 bases). Germline loops: CDR1 LNHNV, CDR2 YYDKDF (reference sequence). The ends were cut back, 0 bases at V and 1 base at J, with 11 bases in the middle. The length of the CDR3 is 16 residues. This chain's CDR3 is CATSRDGRGGTDTQYF. For the CDR3, the DNA is TGTGCCACCAGCAGAGACGGGCGGGGCGGCACAGATACGCAGTATTTT.

The V gene is TRBV29-1, the J gene TRBJ2-3; D gene uncertain. The germline CDR1 and CDR2 sequences are SQVTM and ANQGSEA. This CDR3 contains 12 residues. V shed 1 base and J shed 2 bases, with 4 bases lying between them. The CDR3 region has the DNA TGCAGCGTTGAAGCGAACACAGATACGCAGTATTTT. This translates into CSVEANTDTQYF.

The V gene is TRBV29-1, the J gene TRBJ2-1; 8 positions agree with TRBD2. V gave up 4 bases and J gave up 8 bases; unmatched junction bases: 13. In germline, CDR1 is SQVTM, CDR2 ANQGSEA. This CDR3 comprises 15 residues. The CDR3 spells CSVGSRGGPPYEQFF. The CDR3 nucleotides read TGCAGCGTTGGATCCCGGGGGGGACCGCCCTATGAGCAGTTCTTC.

The J gene is TRBJ1-5, the V gene TRBV6-6; no definite D call. The CDR3 sequence is 10 residues long. Germline V lookup: CDR1 MNHNY, CDR2 SVGAGI (reference sequence). The germline V and J ends were trimmed by 5 bases and 6 bases, with 2 bases remaining between them. CDR3 DNA sequence: TGTGCCAGCAGTATTCAGCCCCAGCATTTT. Translated, it gives CASSIQPQHF.

The chain links TRBV5-1 to TRBJ2-1; TRBD2 might be the D (6 bases). The CDR3 extends over 14 amino acids. Germline V gene data show CDR1 as SGHRS and CDR2 as YFSETQ. V lost 7 bases to trimming and J lost 7 bases, with 18 bases between them. Here the CDR3 DNA reads TGCGCCAGCGGGATAACGGGAGCGAGGAATGAGCAGTTCTTC. This gives the protein CASGITGARNEQFF.

The chain recombines TRBV10-3 with TRBJ1-1; D ambiguous. The CDR3 extends over 14 amino acids. V was trimmed by 7 bases and J by 4 bases, leaving 16 bases between them. Germline loops: CDR1 ENHRY, CDR2 SYGVKD. CDR3 amino acids: CAINRTPDVTEAFF. The CDR3 coding sequence is TGTGCCATCAATCGGACGCCGGACGTCACTGAAGCTTTCTTT.

This clone was recorded once. In DNA form, the CDR3 reads TGTGCCAGCAGGAAGGAGGGCGGGGAGCTGTTTTTT. Translated: CASRKEGGELFF. V gene TRBV9 combines with J gene TRBJ2-2; D might be TRBD2 (6 bases). The CDR3 is 12 amino acids. Germline CDR1 reads SGDLS; CDR2 reads YYNGEE. V was clipped by 5 bases and J by 7 bases, with 9 bases between them.